The T cell receptor beta chain under discussion was sequenced for a study of T cells in Graves' hyperthyroidism and ophthalmopathy. This clonotype appeared many times. Its antigen is not identified. Overall study findings and caveats: Most thyroid clonotypes expanded above 0.001 appeared in blood too. By a 13 V-J model, ophthalmopathy was set apart from stable hyperthyroidism.

Looked up from germline, CDR1 is SNHLY and CDR2 is FYNNEI. V dropped 7 bases and J dropped 2; count of bases not matched to a gene: 8. This CDR3 region has 15 residues. Ophthalmopathy patients had moderate-to-severe active disease, CAS ≥3, NOSPECS ≥4, and disease duration under 3 months. Exclusion of a patient resulted from uncontrolled infection, other autoimmune disease, pregnancy or lactation. Researchers took RNA transcripts and amplified the TCR beta CDR3 regions from them. During a first-round RT-PCR of the TCR CDR3, the HTBI primer set was used. TCRdb re-derived calls from the multiplex PCR reads in MiXCR, one entry per CDR3 protein. Of 600,000 to 650,000 distinct CDR3 sequences in the sample, less than 25% were seen once.

This receptor was obtained from a man aged 30 to 39 with Graves' ophthalmopathy. The chain employs TRBV2 and TRBJ2-1; TRBD2 aligns across 7 bases. Sequencing used blood. In DNA form, the CDR3 reads TGTGCCAGCATCATCCGGCTAGCGGCCTACAATGAGCAGTTCTTC. It yields the protein CASIIRLAAYNEQFF.